These 23 T cell receptor beta chains were sequenced from one sample in a study of T-cell reconstitution after alpha-beta-depleted transplantation in children. TCRbeta library preparation incorporated unique molecular identifiers. TCRdb re-analysed the PCR reads in MiXCR, keeping a single row per CDR3 protein. Of 90,000 to 100,000 distinct CDR3 sequences in the sample, around a quarter were seen once. The source material was PBMCs, sampled before TCRalphabeta/CD19-depleted stem cell transplant. These receptors all come from a boy between 2 and 10 years old with acute lymphoblastic leukemia, due to receive a stem cell transplant.

This clonotype was observed a handful of times. The rearrangement joins TRBV28 to TRBJ2-3, with TRBD2 identical over 7 bases. The junction had 8 bases not matched to a gene; V was cut back by 4 bases and J by 4 bases. CDR3 length equals 15 residues. CDR1 and CDR2 from the germline V gene are MDHEN and SYDVKM. The CDR3 sequence is CASSSTGGEADTQYF. CDR3 bases: TGTGCCAGCAGTTCCACGGGAGGCGAGGCAGATACGCAGTATTTT. The full variable domain, rest sourced from reference TRBV28 and TRBJ2-3, is DVKVTQSSRYLVKRTGEKVFLECVQDMDHENMFWYRQDPGLGLRLIYFSYDVKMKEKGDIPEGYSVSREKKERFSLILESASTNQTSMYLCASSSTGGEADTQYFGPGTRLTVL.

This clonotype was found a few times. The chain couples TRBV5-1 to TRBJ2-7; a weak D match, TRBD2 (5 bases). CDR1 is SGHRS, CDR2 YFSETQ, per germline. Trimming removed 1 base at V and 4 bases at J, with 12 bases between. There are 14 residues in the CDR3. CDR3 bases: TGCGCCAGCAGCTTGCACGGGAATGGGTACGAGCAGTACTTC. It translates to CASSLHGNGYEQYF.

In its sample, this clonotype was seen a few times. The chain uses TRBV20-1 and TRBJ2-3; TRBD2 agrees at 10 bases. CDR1 and CDR2 (germline): DFQATT, SNEGSKA (reference sequence). V was pared by 6 bases and J by 5 bases, with 8 bases of the junction left unmatched. The CDR3 has 14 residues. The CDR3 bases are TGCAGTGCAAGGACTAGCGGAGAGGGAGATACGCAGTATTTT. The encoded protein is CSARTSGEGDTQYF.

This clonotype has just a few counts. J is TRBJ1-2 and V is TRBV28; a weak D match, TRBD1 (6 bases). V gave up 7 bases and J gave up 4 bases, with 13 bases separating them. The CDR3 totals 13 residues. Germline V CDR1 and CDR2: MDHEN, SYDVKM. Here the CDR3 DNA reads TGTGCCAGCACCGAAGGGGGATTCTATGGCTACACCTTC. Translated: CASTEGGFYGYTF.

The gene calls are TRBV19 and TRBJ1-1; D remains ambiguous. V lost 3 bases to trimming and J lost 5 bases, with 16 bases between them. CDR3 length: 15 residues. Per the germline V gene, CDR1 is LNHDA and CDR2 is SQIVND (reference sequence). CDR3 loop: CASSISFPLGTEAFF. CDR3 nucleotides: TGTGCCAGTAGTATCTCTTTCCCCCTGGGAACTGAAGCTTTCTTT.

V gene TRBV14 combines with J gene TRBJ1-1, with a tentative D call TRBD1 (5 bases). Trimming left V 1 base short and J 12 bases short, with 15 bases between. CDR3 length: 13 residues. Germline V CDR1 and CDR2: SGHDN, FVKESK. CDR3 sequence (DNA): TGTGCCAGCAGCCAAGGGGGGACCGCCAGGACTTTCTTT. It translates to CASSQGGTARTFF.

The table lists this clonotype with a few counts. The rearrangement links TRBV6-4 to TRBJ2-2, with D perhaps matching TRBD1 (5 bases). CDR1 is MRHNA, CDR2 SNTAGT, per germline. This CDR3 region has 13 residues. Trimming left V 4 bases short and J 2 bases short, with 5 bases between. The CDR3 sequence is CASSGTNTGELFF. The CDR3 coding sequence is TGTGCCAGCAGTGGGACAAACACCGGGGAGCTGTTTTTT.

The V and J genes are TRBV29-1 and TRBJ2-3; D is unresolved. V was pared by 5 bases and J by 2 bases, with 11 bases between. The CDR3 has 13 residues. Germline CDR1 and CDR2: SQVTM and ANQGSEA. The DNA of the CDR3 is TGCAGCGTTCACGGCGGCCCCACAGATACGCAGTATTTT. Protein: CSVHGGPTDTQYF.

This clonotype was detected a few times. One end of the junction fails to match germline, which may point to a read error. This chain joins TRBV15 and TRBJ1-1; D unresolved. Germline CDR1 reads LNHNV; CDR2 reads YYDKDF (reference sequence). The CDR3 totals 15 residues. The CDR3 loop is CATRREDGRIEVAFF. As DNA, the CDR3 is TGTGCCACCAGAAGAGAGGATGGCAGGATTGAGGTGGCTTTCTTT.

V usage is TRBV20-1 and J usage is TRBJ2-3; 8 bases match TRBD2. The CDR3 spans 13 residues. CDR1 is DFQATT, CDR2 SNEGSKA, per germline (reference sequence). V lost 7 bases and J lost 5; bases outside the gene matches: 8. The CDR3: CSVRTSWQDTQYF. CDR3 in DNA: TGCAGTGTCCGGACTAGCTGGCAAGATACGCAGTATTTT.

Only a few counts were recorded for this clonotype. V and J are TRBV5-1 and TRBJ1-1; no firm D call. V was pared by 2 bases and J by 3 bases, with 8 bases between. This CDR3 has 13 amino acids. Per the germline V gene, CDR1 is SGHRS and CDR2 is YFSETQ. Written as DNA, the CDR3 is TGCGCCAGCAGCTTCGAAGGGCACACTGAAGCTTTCTTT. Its translation is CASSFEGHTEAFF.

This chain links TRBV18 with TRBJ2-1; perhaps TRBD2 as D (7 bases). The germline V gene has CDR1 KGHSH and CDR2 LQKENI. The CDR3 contains 17 residues. Deletions cut 0 bases from V and 5 bases from J, with 17 bases between. The CDR3 nucleotides are TGTGCCAGCTCACCACCGGTTTTGGCGGGGGCAAACAATGAGCAGTTCTTC. Protein product: CASSPPVLAGANNEQFF.

In this sample, this clonotype turned up a few times. The chain links TRBV29-1 to TRBJ2-7, with D uncertain. CDR1 is SQVTM, CDR2 ANQGSEA, per germline. The CDR3 has 11 residues. Trimming took off 6 bases at V and 5 bases at J, with 11 bases between the two ends. The CDR3 DNA sequence: TGCAGCGTGACTGGGCGCAACGAGCAGTACTTC. Amino acids: CSVTGRNEQYF.

The chain recombines TRBV10-3 with TRBJ2-3; D might be TRBD2 (5 bases). V was cut by 11 bases and J by 0 bases, with 15 bases left in between. The CDR3 has 14 residues. CDR1 ENHRY and CDR2 SYGVKD come from the germline V gene. The CDR3, as DNA: TGTGCCTCCAGCGGAGAAGCTAGCACAGATACGCAGTATTTT. Protein product: CASSGEASTDTQYF.

This clonotype occurred a few times. V is TRBV20-1 and J is TRBJ2-7, with D tentatively TRBD2 (5 bases). V lost 3 bases to trimming and J lost 3 bases, with 9 bases between them. Germline CDR1 reads DFQATT; CDR2 reads SNEGSKA (reference sequence). The CDR3 consists of 12 residues. CDR3 sequence (DNA): TGCAGTGCTAGGAGGGAGCGCTACGAGCAGTACTTC. This codes for CSARRERYEQYF.

The chain combines TRBV28 with TRBJ2-3; TRBD2 aligns across 7 bases. From germline, CDR1 is MDHEN and CDR2 SYDVKM. V was clipped by 6 bases and J by 1 base; unmatched bases: 7. CDR3 length: 15 residues. Written as DNA, the CDR3 is TGTGCCAGCAGGGGGGGGGGACTCGGCACAGATACGCAGTATTTT. Translation: CASRGGGLGTDTQYF.

This rearrangement joins TRBV6-5 to TRBJ2-1, with a weak D call TRBD2 (6 bases). This CDR3 is built from 11 residues. Trimming took off 7 bases at V and 10 bases at J, with 11 bases between the two ends. The germline V gene encodes CDR1 MNHEY and CDR2 SVGAGI. The CDR3 sequence is CASTDGGEQFF. In DNA form, the CDR3 reads TGTGCCAGCACCGACGGGGGAGAGCAGTTCTTC.

This sequence joins TRBV12-5 and TRBJ2-2; no reliable D call. This CDR3 has 19 residues. V was clipped by 4 bases and J by 6 bases, with 27 bases between them. From germline, CDR1 is LGHNT and CDR2 FRNRAP. CDR3 loop: CASGCGPVIIPIRAGELFF. The CDR3 DNA is TGTGCTAGTGGTTGTGGGCCCGTCATTATACCGATAAGGGCCGGGGAGCTGTTTTTT.

The chain couples TRBV6-4 to TRBJ2-1; 10 bases are a match to TRBD2. The V gene end was trimmed by 6 bases and the J gene end by 9 bases; junction bases not matched to a gene: 11. Germline V gene data show CDR1 as MRHNA and CDR2 as SNTAGT. This CDR3 comprises 15 residues. DNA for the CDR3: TGTGCCAGCAGCACCGGGACTAGCGTTTCCAGTGAGCAGTTCTTC. Translating gives CASSTGTSVSSEQFF.

This clonotype showed up just a few times. V gene TRBV2 combines with J gene TRBJ2-6; D possibly uses TRBD1 or TRBD2 (5 bases each). The ends were cut back, 7 bases at V and 2 bases at J, with 15 bases in the middle. Per germline, CDR1 SNHLY and CDR2 FYNNEI. The CDR3 has 16 amino acids. As DNA, the CDR3 is TGTGCCAGCACAGGGTTAGGACTCCCTGGGGCCAACGTCCTGACTTTC. Protein sequence: CASTGLGLPGANVLTF.

This clonotype was counted at least ten times. CDR3 DNA sequence: TGCGCCAGCAGTACGTCTAGCAATTCCTACGAGCAGTACTTC. The encoded protein is CASSTSSNSYEQYF. The V gene is TRBV4-1, the J gene TRBJ2-7; a weak D match, TRBD2 (5 bases). The germline V gene has CDR1 MGHRA and CDR2 YSYEKL. This CDR3 is 14 amino acids long. Trimming took 6 bases from V and 1 from J, leaving 13 bases between them.

A note on this clonotype: Germline is not matched at one junction end, which may reflect a read error. The rearrangement uses TRBV4-3 and TRBJ2-2; a possible D gene is TRBD2 (5 bases). Germline assignment: CDR1 LGHNA and CDR2 YSLEER. This CDR3 is 15 amino acids long. The CDR3 here is CASSQVGGYTGELFF. The CDR3 nucleotides are TGCGCTAGCAGCCAAGTAGGAGGATACACCGGGGAGCTGTTTTTT.

This clonotype was counted a few times. This rearrangement joins TRBV10-1 to TRBJ2-2, with 9 nucleotides matching TRBD1. Germline lookup yields CDR1 WNHNN and CDR2 SYGVQD (reference sequence). Trimming took 4 bases from V and 4 from J; bases not matched to a gene: 10. CDR3 size: 17 residues. The CDR3 DNA follows: TGCGCCAGCAGTGGACCGGGACAGGGATTTCGCACCGGGGAGCTGTTTTTT. As protein: CASSGPGQGFRTGELFF.